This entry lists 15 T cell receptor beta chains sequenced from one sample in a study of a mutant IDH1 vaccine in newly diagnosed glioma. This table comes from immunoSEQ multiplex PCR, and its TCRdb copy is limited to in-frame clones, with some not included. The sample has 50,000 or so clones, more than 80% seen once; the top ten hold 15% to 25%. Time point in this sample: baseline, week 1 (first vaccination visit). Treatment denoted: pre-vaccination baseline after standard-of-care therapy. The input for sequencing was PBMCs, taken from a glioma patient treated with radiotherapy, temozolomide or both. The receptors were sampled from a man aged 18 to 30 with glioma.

The CDR3 protein is CAWSLDRVVSPLHF. CDR3 in DNA: TGTGCCTGGAGTCTTGACAGGGTGGTTTCACCCCTCCACTTT. The chain joins TRBV30 to TRBJ1-6; 7 bases map to TRBD1. Germline CDR1 reads GTSNPN; CDR2 reads SVGIG (reference sequence). V lost 2 bases to trimming and J lost 9 bases; unmatched junction nucleotides: 7. The CDR3 consists of 14 residues.

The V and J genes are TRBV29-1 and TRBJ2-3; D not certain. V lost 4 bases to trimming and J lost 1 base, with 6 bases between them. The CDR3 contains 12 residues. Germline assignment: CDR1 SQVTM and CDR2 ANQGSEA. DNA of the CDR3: TGCAGCGTTGCCGCTGGCACAGATACGCAGTATTTT. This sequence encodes CSVAAGTDTQYF.

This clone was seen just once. The CDR3 sequence is CASSLRLAENYEQYF. The CDR3 DNA reads TGTGCCAGCAGTTTGAGACTAGCGGAAAACTACGAGCAGTACTTC. The chain uses TRBV27 and TRBJ2-7; 9 bases are shared with TRBD2. Germline CDR1 reads MNHEY; CDR2 reads SMNVEV (reference sequence). This CDR3 region has 15 residues. V dropped 3 bases and J dropped 3; count of bases not matched to a gene: 6.

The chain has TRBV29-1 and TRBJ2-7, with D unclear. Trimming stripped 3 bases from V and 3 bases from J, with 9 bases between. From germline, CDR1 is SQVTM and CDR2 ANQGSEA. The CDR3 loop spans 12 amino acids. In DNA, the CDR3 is TGCAGCGTTGATGGGGTCGGCTACGAGCAGTACTTC. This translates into CSVDGVGYEQYF.

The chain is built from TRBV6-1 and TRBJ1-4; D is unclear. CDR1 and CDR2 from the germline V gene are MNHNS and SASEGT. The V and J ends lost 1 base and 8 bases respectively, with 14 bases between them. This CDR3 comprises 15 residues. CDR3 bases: TGTGCCAGCAGTGAAGTTTTTAACGTTCCGGAAAAACTGTTTTTT. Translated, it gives CASSEVFNVPEKLFF.

CDR3 DNA sequence: TGTGCCAGCAGCCCTGTTGCGGGTCACCAGCCCCAGCATTTT. Protein product: CASSPVAGHQPQHF. The V gene is TRBV6-5, the J gene TRBJ1-5, with D hard to call. Trimming removed 6 bases from V and 7 bases from J, with 16 bases in between. The CDR3 is 14 residues long. In germline, CDR1 is MNHEY, CDR2 SVGAGI.

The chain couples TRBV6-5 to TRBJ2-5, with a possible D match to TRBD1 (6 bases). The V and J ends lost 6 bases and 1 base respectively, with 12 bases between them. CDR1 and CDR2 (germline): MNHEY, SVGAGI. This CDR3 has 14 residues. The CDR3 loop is CASSLGQPQETQYF. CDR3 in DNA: TGTGCCAGCAGCCTCGGACAGCCCCAAGAGACCCAGTACTTC.

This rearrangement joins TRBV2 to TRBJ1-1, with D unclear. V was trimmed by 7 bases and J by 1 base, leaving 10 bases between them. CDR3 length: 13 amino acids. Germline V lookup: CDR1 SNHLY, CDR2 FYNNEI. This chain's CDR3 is CASTDNRNTEAFF. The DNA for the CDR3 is TGTGCCAGCACTGACAACCGGAACACTGAAGCTTTCTTT.

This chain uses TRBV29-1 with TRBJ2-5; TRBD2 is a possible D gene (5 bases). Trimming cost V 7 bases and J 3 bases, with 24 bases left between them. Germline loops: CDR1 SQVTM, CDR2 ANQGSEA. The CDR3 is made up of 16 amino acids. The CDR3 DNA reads TGCAGCGCCCGTAAGGGTGCCGGGATCGCAAAAGAGACCCAGTACTTC. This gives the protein CSARKGAGIAKETQYF.

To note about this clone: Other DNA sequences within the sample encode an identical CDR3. The CDR3: CASSLARRETQYF. The DNA of the CDR3 is TGTGCCAGCAGCTTAGCACGGCGGGAGACCCAGTACTTC. The chain carries TRBV7-2 and TRBJ2-5; D ambiguous. V lost 0 bases, J lost 5 bases, and 7 bases lay in between. Germline V lookup: CDR1 SGHTA, CDR2 FQGNSA. The CDR3 is made up of 13 amino acids.

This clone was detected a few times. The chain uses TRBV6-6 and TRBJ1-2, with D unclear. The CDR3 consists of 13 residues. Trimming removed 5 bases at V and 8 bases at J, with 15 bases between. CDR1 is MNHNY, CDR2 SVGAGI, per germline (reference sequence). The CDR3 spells CASSGHSGGGYTF. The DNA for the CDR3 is TGTGCCAGCAGTGGGCACAGCGGTGGAGGCTACACCTTC.

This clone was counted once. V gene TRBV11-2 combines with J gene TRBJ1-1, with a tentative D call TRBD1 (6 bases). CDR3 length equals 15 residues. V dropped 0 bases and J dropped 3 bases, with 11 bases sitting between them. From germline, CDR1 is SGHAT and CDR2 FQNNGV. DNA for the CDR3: TGTGCCAGCAGCTTAGATACAGGGCTGGACACTGAAGCTTTCTTT. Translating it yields CASSLDTGLDTEAFF.

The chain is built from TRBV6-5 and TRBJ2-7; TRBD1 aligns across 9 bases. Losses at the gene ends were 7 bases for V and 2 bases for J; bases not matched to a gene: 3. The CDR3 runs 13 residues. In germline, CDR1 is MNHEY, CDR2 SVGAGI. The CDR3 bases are TGTGCCAGCATGGGGGACAGGGCCTACGAGCAGTACTTC. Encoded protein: CASMGDRAYEQYF.

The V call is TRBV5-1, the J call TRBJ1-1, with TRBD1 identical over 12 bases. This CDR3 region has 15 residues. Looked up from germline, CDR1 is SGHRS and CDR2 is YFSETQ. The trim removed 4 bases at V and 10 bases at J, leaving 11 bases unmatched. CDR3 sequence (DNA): TGCGCCAGCAGCGGATCCGGGACAGGGGGCTGGGGAGCTTTCTTT. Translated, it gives CASSGSGTGGWGAFF.

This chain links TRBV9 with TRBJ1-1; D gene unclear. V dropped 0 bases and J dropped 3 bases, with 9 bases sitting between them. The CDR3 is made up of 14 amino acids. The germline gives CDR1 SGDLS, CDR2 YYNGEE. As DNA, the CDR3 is TGTGCCAGCAGCGTAGCTACGTTTGACACTGAAGCTTTCTTT. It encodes CASSVATFDTEAFF.